The next 22 T cell receptor beta chains were all read from a single sample in a study of shared clonotypes between healthy human individuals. The protocol was immunoSEQ multiplex PCR, while the TCRdb copy is restricted to in-frame clones and leaves out a portion. Here the sample spans millions of clones, just over 90% being singletons. In the naive CD8 group, cells lacked CD45RO and were positively selected for CCR7, so terminally differentiated effector memory CD45RA+ cells were left out. The material sequenced was naive CD8+ T cells from PBMCs. The receptor set was obtained from a man between 18 and 35 years old in good health. Some clones in this sample may be carry-over from other donors' samples.

This chain joins TRBV15 and TRBJ2-1, with D maybe TRBD2 (6 bases). Germline V gene sequence: CDR1 LNHNV, CDR2 YYDKDF (reference sequence). The CDR3 is 15 amino acids. The V end lost 6 bases, the J end lost 2 bases, and 14 bases lay between the germline ends. CDR3 coding DNA: TGTGCCACCAGGGTGACGGGAGCTACCTACAATGAGCAGTTCTTC. Translating it yields CATRVTGATYNEQFF.

The chain carries TRBV10-3 and TRBJ2-2, with 7 bases identical to TRBD2. This CDR3 is built from 16 residues. Germline V gene data show CDR1 as ENHRY and CDR2 as SYGVKD. The junction had 12 bases not matched to a gene; V was cut back by 7 bases and J by 4 bases. The CDR3 reads CAINPTSGAGTGELFF. The CDR3 DNA reads as TGTGCCATCAACCCCACCAGCGGGGCGGGCACCGGGGAGCTGTTTTTT.

This clone was picked up a small number of times. This chain connects TRBV28 to TRBJ1-3, with D maybe TRBD1 (5 bases). The CDR3 runs to 16 residues. Per germline, CDR1 MDHEN and CDR2 SYDVKM. V was shortened by 6 bases and J by 0 bases, with 15 bases between the two germline ends. The CDR3 protein is CASRGRGISSGNTIYF. The CDR3 DNA sequence: TGTGCCAGCAGGGGACGAGGGATTTCCTCTGGAAACACCATATATTTT.

This clone was detected once. This chain connects TRBV2 to TRBJ2-2, with 8 positions matching TRBD1. The CDR3 has 15 amino acids. J lost 3 bases, V lost 7 bases, and 7 bases had no gene match. In germline, CDR1 is SNHLY, CDR2 FYNNEI. The DNA for the CDR3 is TGTGCCAGCAATTTTGGGACAGGAGACACCGGGGAGCTGTTTTTT. Protein product: CASNFGTGDTGELFF.

V usage is TRBV27 and J usage is TRBJ2-5, with D possibly matching TRBD1 (6 bases). The CDR3 runs 14 residues. Trimming took 3 bases from V and 5 from J, leaving 13 bases between them. Germline lookup yields CDR1 MNHEY and CDR2 SMNVEV (reference sequence). Written as DNA, the CDR3 is TGTGCCAGCAGTTTTATAGGGCAGGGGGAGACCCAGTACTTC. Protein sequence: CASSFIGQGETQYF.

The chain carries TRBV7-8 and TRBJ2-7, with D possibly matching TRBD2 (6 bases). Germline V CDR1 and CDR2: SGHVS, FQNEAQ. The length of the CDR3 is 13 residues. Trimming took 4 bases from V and 0 from J, leaving 7 bases between them. The CDR3: CASSSGLSYEQYF. The CDR3 nucleotides are TGTGCCAGCAGCTCGGGACTCTCCTACGAGCAGTACTTC.

The rearrangement links TRBV7-2 to TRBJ2-3; 8 bases match TRBD2. The V gene end was trimmed by 4 bases and the J gene end by 0 bases; junction bases not matched to a gene: 6. The CDR3 has 16 amino acids. Germline CDR1 reads SGHTA; CDR2 reads FQGNSA. CDR3 nucleotide sequence: TGTGCCAGCAGCTCCCGTTTAGCGGGAAGCACAGATACGCAGTATTTT. Its protein is CASSSRLAGSTDTQYF.

V usage is TRBV6-1 and J usage is TRBJ2-4; D uncertain. This CDR3 comprises 15 residues. Germline assignment: CDR1 MNHNS and CDR2 SASEGT. Trimming left V 2 bases short and J 5 bases short, with 13 bases between. Here the CDR3 DNA reads TGTGCCAGCAGTGAACTAATGGGAAGGGAAAACATTCAGTACTTC. This gives the protein CASSELMGRENIQYF.

This clone was seen a handful of times. This same CDR3 is encoded by further DNA sequences in the sample. The rearrangement uses TRBV27 and TRBJ1-1; TRBD1 is a possible D gene (5 bases). Germline values: CDR1 MNHEY, CDR2 SMNVEV (reference sequence). This CDR3 has 14 amino acids. V was shortened by 2 bases and J by 0 bases, with 7 bases between the two germline ends. CDR3 sequence reads: CASSLGGVNTEAFF. CDR3 in DNA: TGTGCCAGCAGTTTAGGGGGGGTGAACACTGAAGCTTTCTTT.

The chain has TRBV6-6 and TRBJ1-1; 7 bases line up with TRBD1. Trimming cost V 6 bases and J 7 bases; bases outside gene matches: 11. The CDR3 contains 14 residues. The V gene's germline CDR1 is MNHNY and CDR2 SVGAGI (reference sequence). CDR3 DNA: TGTGCCAGCAGACAGACAGGGAGTCCAAGTGAAGCTTTCTTT. Protein: CASRQTGSPSEAFF.

The chain employs TRBV11-2 and TRBJ2-6; TRBD1 might be the D (6 bases). V gave up 6 bases and J gave up 5 bases, with 8 bases separating them. Germline lookup yields CDR1 SGHAT and CDR2 FQNNGV. This CDR3 contains 13 residues. CDR3 nucleotide sequence: TGTGCCAGCAGATGGGACAGGGCCAACGTCCTGACTTTC. It specifies CASRWDRANVLTF.

The genes are TRBV28 and TRBJ1-1, with TRBD1 identical over 7 bases. Losses at the gene ends were 4 bases for V and 2 bases for J; bases not matched to a gene: 1. The germline gives CDR1 MDHEN, CDR2 SYDVKM. This CDR3 has 13 amino acids. This CDR3 is CASSYRGNTEAFF. CDR3 sequence (DNA): TGTGCCAGCAGTTACAGGGGTAACACTGAAGCTTTCTTT.

Comments on this clone: This CDR3 is also generated by other DNA sequences in the sample. The rearrangement joins TRBV28 to TRBJ2-7; 10 bases are shared with TRBD1. J gave up 3 bases and V 4 bases, and 0 bases lay outside the gene matches. Looked up from germline, CDR1 is MDHEN and CDR2 is SYDVKM. The CDR3 sequence is 13 residues long. CDR3 amino acids: CASSWDRGYEQYF. CDR3 DNA: TGTGCCAGCAGTTGGGACAGGGGCTACGAGCAGTACTTC.

The V call is TRBV5-4, the J call TRBJ2-7, with 12 bases fitting TRBD2. This CDR3 region has 18 residues. The germline CDR1 and CDR2 sequences are SGHNT and YYREEE (reference sequence). V lost 6 bases to trimming and J lost 0 bases; unmatched junction nucleotides: 13. The CDR3 loop reads CASTSRTSGIPSSYEQYF. The CDR3 region has the DNA TGTGCCAGCACCTCTCGGACTAGCGGGATCCCGAGCTCCTACGAGCAGTACTTC.

The chain has TRBV11-2 and TRBJ2-7; 12 nucleotides match TRBD2. CDR3 length equals 15 residues. V was clipped by 4 bases and J by 4 bases; unmatched bases: 5. Germline loops: CDR1 SGHAT, CDR2 FQNNGV. CDR3 residues: CASSWQTSGSYEQYF. DNA for the CDR3: TGTGCCAGCAGCTGGCAGACTAGCGGGAGTTACGAGCAGTACTTC.

The rearrangement joins TRBV9 to TRBJ2-5, with D tentatively TRBD1 (6 bases). Between the trimmed V and J ends, which lost 1 base and 4 bases, there was a span of 14 bases. The CDR3 extends over 15 amino acids. CDR1 is SGDLS and CDR2 is YYNGEE in the germline V gene. The CDR3, as DNA: TGTGCCAGCAGCGTAAGTGGGACAATCGCAGAGACCCAGTACTTC. This encodes CASSVSGTIAETQYF.

This chain uses TRBV16 with TRBJ1-1; the D is unclear. The CDR3 loop spans 13 amino acids. Trimming left V 2 bases short and J 2 bases short, with 6 bases between. The germline gives CDR1 KGHSY, CDR2 FQNENV. DNA of the CDR3: TGTGCCAGCAGCCAAGGGGTTAACACTGAAGCTTTCTTT. As protein: CASSQGVNTEAFF.

The chain couples TRBV7-8 to TRBJ2-7; TRBD2 agrees at 10 bases. Germline V CDR1 and CDR2: SGHVS, FQNEAQ. The trim removed 2 bases at V and 1 base at J, leaving 5 bases unmatched. The CDR3 is made up of 16 amino acids. This CDR3 is CASSLLAGALSYEQYF. Written as DNA, the CDR3 is TGTGCCAGCAGCTTACTAGCGGGAGCGTTATCCTACGAGCAGTACTTC.

The chain recombines TRBV7-3 with TRBJ2-1; D is unresolved. V lost 5 bases and J lost 5, with 19 bases in between. The germline V gene encodes CDR1 SGHTA and CDR2 FQGTGA. This CDR3 contains 16 residues. Written as DNA, the CDR3 is TGTGCCAGCAGCCCAAAAAGTAGCACCGGGCACAATGAGCAGTTCTTC. Its translation is CASSPKSSTGHNEQFF. The entire variable domain, with the rest obtained from reference TRBV7-3 and TRBJ2-1, is as follows: GAGVSQTPSNKVTEKGKYVELRCDPISGHTALYWYRQSLGQGPEFLIYFQGTGAADDSGLPNDRFFAVRPEGSVSTLKIQRTERGDSAVYLCASSPKSSTGHNEQFFGPGTRLTVL.

The count of this clone is one. The chain is built from TRBV6-5 and TRBJ2-5; 8 bases align to TRBD1. Germline lookup yields CDR1 MNHEY and CDR2 SVGAGI. The CDR3 extends over 16 amino acids. Losses at the gene ends were 4 bases for V and 2 bases for J; bases not matched to a gene: 9. In DNA, the CDR3 is TGTGCCAGCAGTTCCCCGATTGGACAGGGTCAAGAGACCCAGTACTTC. This encodes CASSSPIGQGQETQYF.

The rearrangement uses TRBV6-5 and TRBJ2-1, with a possible D match to TRBD1 (5 bases). With 5 bases removed from V and 2 bases from J, the gap between germline ends came to 13 bases. This CDR3 region has 15 residues. Germline V gene data show CDR1 as MNHEY and CDR2 as SVGAGI. The CDR3 sequence: CASSVARVAYNEQFF. CDR3 sequence (DNA): TGTGCCAGCAGTGTCGCCAGGGTTGCCTACAATGAGCAGTTCTTC.

This clone was recorded a few times. The same CDR3 is also encoded by other DNA sequences in this sample. The V call is TRBV19, the J call TRBJ2-1; 10 nucleotides agree with TRBD2. With V trimmed by 5 bases and J by 4 bases, 2 bases remained unmatched. The germline gives CDR1 LNHDA, CDR2 SQIVND (reference sequence). This CDR3 contains 14 residues. In DNA, the CDR3 is TGTGCCAGTAGTGGACTAGCGGCTTACAATGAGCAGTTCTTC. This encodes CASSGLAAYNEQFF.